Listed here are 16 T cell receptor beta chains from one sample, sequenced in a study of T cells in Graves' hyperthyroidism and ophthalmopathy. Template material for amplifying TCR beta CDR3 regions consisted of RNA transcripts. The HTBI primer set was used in a first-round RT-PCR of the TCR CDR3. TCRdb reprocessed the multiplex PCR reads via MiXCR and lists one record per CDR3 protein. There are about 400,000 distinct CDR3 sequences in the sample; 15% to 18% occur only once, and 13% to 15% lies in the top ten. The sample was blood. Every receptor here comes from a woman aged 18-30 years with Graves' hyperthyroidism.

This clonotype has a count of ten or more. V and J are TRBV7-8 and TRBJ2-5; TRBD2 matches at 9 bases. J gave up 1 base and V 5 bases, and 5 bases lay outside the gene matches. Germline lookup yields CDR1 SGHVS and CDR2 FQNEAQ. The CDR3 is 15 amino acids. Here the CDR3 reads CASSKGTSFQETQYF. CDR3 coding DNA: TGTGCCAGCAGCAAAGGGACTAGCTTCCAAGAGACCCAGTACTTC.

This clonotype was detected a few times. This sequence joins TRBV19 and TRBJ2-6; D not certain. V dropped 4 bases and J dropped 2 bases, with 3 bases sitting between them. Germline V gene lookup returns CDR1 LNHDA and CDR2 SQIVND (reference sequence). CDR3 length: 13 residues. CDR3 region: CASSRAGANVLTF. For the CDR3, the DNA is TGTGCCAGTAGTAGGGCTGGGGCCAACGTCCTGACTTTC.

Ten or more counts support this clonotype. V is TRBV18 and J is TRBJ1-1, with D perhaps matching TRBD1 (5 bases). Trimming left V 2 bases short and J 7 bases short, with 11 bases between. The germline V gene encodes CDR1 KGHSH and CDR2 LQKENI. This CDR3 contains 13 residues. Here the CDR3 DNA reads TGTGCCAGCTCACCAGATTCCGACAGTGAAGCTTTCTTT. It yields the protein CASSPDSDSEAFF.

The V gene is TRBV20-1, the J gene TRBJ1-1; the D gene is possibly TRBD1 (6 bases). Looked up from germline, CDR1 is DFQATT and CDR2 is SNEGSKA (reference sequence). The CDR3 length is 15 residues. Trimming took 0 bases from V and 4 from J, leaving 15 bases between them. The DNA for the CDR3 is TGCAGTGCTAGAGATGGGGGCAGGGGCTCCACTGAAGCTTTCTTT. It specifies CSARDGGRGSTEAFF.

This clonotype has at least ten counts. The gene calls are TRBV28 and TRBJ2-7; perhaps TRBD2 as D (6 bases). The CDR3 runs 15 residues. Germline V gene sequence: CDR1 MDHEN, CDR2 SYDVKM. V was cut by 5 bases and J by 3 bases, with 17 bases left in between. The CDR3 reads CASSPAGTSLYEQYF. In nucleotides, the CDR3 is TGTGCCAGCAGTCCAGCCGGGACTTCACTCTACGAGCAGTACTTC.

The rearrangement uses TRBV13 and TRBJ2-2; tentative D call: TRBD2 (5 bases). Per germline, CDR1 PRHDT and CDR2 FYEKMQ (reference sequence). Trimming cost V 5 bases and J 5 bases, with 12 bases left between them. The CDR3 is 14 amino acids. CDR3 DNA sequence: TGTGCCAGCAGCCGGAGGAGCGGAACCGGGGAGCTGTTTTTT. Protein product: CASSRRSGTGELFF.

For the CDR3, the DNA is TGTGCCAGTAGACCCACCCCGGACAGGGAAGTGACCTATGGCTACACCTTC. Protein sequence: CASRPTPDREVTYGYTF. The chain combines TRBV19 with TRBJ1-2; 8 nucleotides agree with TRBD1. Germline trimming cut 6 bases from V and 4 bases from J; bases unmatched to any gene: 16. The CDR3 runs 17 residues. Germline assignment: CDR1 LNHDA and CDR2 SQIVND (reference sequence).

This clonotype was counted between two and nine times. This sequence joins TRBV12-3 or TRBV12-4 and TRBJ2-7; a weak D match, TRBD2 (6 bases). The ends were cut back, 7 bases at V and 1 base at J, with 14 bases in the middle. CDR3 size: 14 residues. In DNA, the CDR3 is TGTGCCAGCACCAGGGACTTGCAGTCCTACGAGCAGTACTTC. It yields the protein CASTRDLQSYEQYF.

This chain uses TRBV7-8 with TRBJ2-2; D assignment may be TRBD1 or TRBD2 (6 bases each). The CDR3 has 16 residues. The ends were cut back, 4 bases at V and 0 bases at J, with 12 bases in the middle. Germline loops: CDR1 SGHVS, CDR2 FQNEAQ. CDR3: CASSWLGGANTGELFF. The CDR3 DNA sequence: TGTGCCAGCAGCTGGCTGGGGGGCGCGAACACCGGGGAGCTGTTTTTT. Using reference TRBV7-8 and TRBJ2-2 for the parts outside the CDR3, the full variable domain is GAGVSQSPRYKVAKRGQDVALRCDPISGHVSLFWYQQALGQGPEFLTYFQNEAQLDKSGLPSDRFFAERPEGSVSTLKIQRTQQEDSAVYLCASSWLGGANTGELFFGEGSRLTVL.

This clonotype was observed at least ten times. The chain employs TRBV7-2 and TRBJ1-5; no reliable D call. V was cut by 5 bases and J by 1 base, with 12 bases left in between. There are 15 residues in the CDR3. CDR1 and CDR2 (germline): SGHTA, FQGNSA. CDR3 sequence: CASSPWAGSNQPQHF. CDR3 coding DNA: TGTGCCAGCAGCCCCTGGGCAGGCAGCAATCAGCCCCAGCATTTT.

Only a few counts were recorded for this clonotype. The chain carries TRBV12-3 or TRBV12-4 and TRBJ1-3; 8 nucleotides agree with TRBD1. With 4 bases clipped from V and 2 bases from J, the junction kept 4 bases outside the gene matches. The CDR3 length is 15 residues. In DNA form, the CDR3 reads TGTGCCAGCAGTTCCTTGGACAGGGCTGGAAACACCATATATTTT. Protein: CASSSLDRAGNTIYF.

This clonotype was observed at least ten times. The chain uses TRBV10-3 and TRBJ1-5; D ambiguous. This CDR3 spans 14 amino acids. The ends were cut back, 2 bases at V and 6 bases at J, with 11 bases in the middle. Looked up from germline, CDR1 is ENHRY and CDR2 is SYGVKD. This CDR3 is CAISEREFSQPQHF. CDR3 nucleotide sequence: TGTGCCATCAGTGAGAGGGAGTTTAGTCAGCCCCAGCATTTT.

Comment on this clonotype: A read error may be the cause here, since a much bigger clone is one base away. This chain connects TRBV20-1 to TRBJ2-5; D is tentatively TRBD1 or TRBD2 (6 bases each). CDR1 and CDR2 from the germline V gene are DFQATT and SNEGSKA (reference sequence). CDR3 length equals 15 residues. The CDR3 here is CSARGSGTTRETEYF. The CDR3 DNA is TGCAGTGCTAGGGGGTCCGGGACAACACGGGAGACCGAGTACTTC.

The J gene is TRBJ1-6, the V gene TRBV7-9; 9 bases line up with TRBD1. The CDR3 runs 18 residues. Germline assignment: CDR1 SEHNR and CDR2 FQNEAQ (reference sequence). J gave up 0 bases and V 2 bases, and 5 bases lay outside the gene matches. The CDR3 sequence is CASSLFGTGSSYNSPLHF. The CDR3 coding sequence is TGTGCCAGCAGCTTATTTGGGACAGGGAGCTCCTATAATTCACCCCTCCACTTT. The full variable domain, in which reference TRBV7-9 and TRBJ1-6 provide the parts outside the CDR3, is DTGVSQNPRHKITKRGQNVTFRCDPISEHNRLYWYRQTLGQGPEFLTYFQNEAQLEKSRLLSDRFSAERPKGSFSTLEIQRTEQGDSAMYLCASSLFGTGSSYNSPLHFGNGTRLTVT.

This clonotype was recorded many times. The CDR3 protein is CASSADTSGNTIYF. The CDR3 region has the DNA TGCGCCAGCAGCGCGGACACCTCTGGAAACACCATATATTTT. The V and J genes are TRBV5-1 and TRBJ1-3; D possibly corresponds to TRBD1 (5 bases). Germline lookup yields CDR1 SGHRS and CDR2 YFSETQ. The V and J ends lost 4 bases and 0 bases respectively, with 8 bases between them. The length of the CDR3 is 14 residues. Supplemented by reference TRBV5-1 and TRBJ1-3, the full variable domain reads KAGVTQTPRYLIKTRGQQVTLSCSPISGHRSVSWYQQTPGQGLQFLFEYFSETQRNKGNFPGRFSGRQFSNSRSEMNVSTLELGDSALYLCASSADTSGNTIYFGEGSWLTVV.

Notes on this clonotype: This may arise from a read error, as a much more abundant clone is one base away. This sequence joins TRBV27 and TRBJ2-7; 7 bases agree with TRBD1. V dropped 6 bases and J dropped 2; count of bases not matched to a gene: 7. Germline values: CDR1 MNHEY, CDR2 SMNVEV (reference sequence). The CDR3 has 14 amino acids. The CDR3 region is CASSKQGFTYEQYF. CDR3 in DNA: TGTGCCAGCAGCAAACAGGGGTTTACCTACGAGCAGTACTTC.